This TCR beta chain was sequenced in a study of shared clonotypes between healthy human individuals. Of note for this clone: Its antigen is still unknown.

The CDR3 contains 15 residues. The trim removed 3 bases at V and 3 bases at J, leaving 6 bases unmatched. The germline gives CDR1 KGHSH, CDR2 LQKENI. General study points: The naive CD4 repertoires of a handful of donors were compared, and approximately 5% of clonotypes were shared.

Each cell subset's genomic DNA was divided evenly among several immunoSEQ plates. Some clones are missing from TCRdb's copy, which holds only in-frame ones; the method was immunoSEQ multiplex PCR. This sample has fewer than 3 million clones; 92% occur once, and the top ten carry about 0.36%. The chain carries TRBV18 and TRBJ1-1; 8 bases are a match to TRBD1. The sequence was collected from a man between 18 and 35 years old in good health. Some clones in this sample may be carry-over from other donors' samples. The sequencing sample was made of naive CD4+ T cells from PBMCs. Specified subset: CD45RA+ positively selected. The CDR3 loop is CASSPRGRPDTEAFF. DNA for the CDR3: TGTGCCAGCTCACCCAGGGGGCGCCCGGACACTGAAGCTTTCTTT.